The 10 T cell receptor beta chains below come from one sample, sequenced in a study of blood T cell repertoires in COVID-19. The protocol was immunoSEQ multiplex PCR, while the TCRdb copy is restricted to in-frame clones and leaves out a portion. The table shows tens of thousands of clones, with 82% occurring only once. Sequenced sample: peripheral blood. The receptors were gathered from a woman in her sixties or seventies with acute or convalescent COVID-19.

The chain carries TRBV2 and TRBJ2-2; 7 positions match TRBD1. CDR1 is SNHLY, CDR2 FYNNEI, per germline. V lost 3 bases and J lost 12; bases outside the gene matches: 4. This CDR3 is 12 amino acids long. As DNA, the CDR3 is TGTGCCAGCAGTGATGAGGGGGCGAAGCTGTTTTTT. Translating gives CASSDEGAKLFF.

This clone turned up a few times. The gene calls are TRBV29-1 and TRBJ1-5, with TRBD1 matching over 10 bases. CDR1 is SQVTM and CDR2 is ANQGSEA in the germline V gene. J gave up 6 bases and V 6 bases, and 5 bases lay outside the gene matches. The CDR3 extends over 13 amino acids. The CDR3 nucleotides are TGCAGCGTGGGCCGGGACAGGGGTCAGCCCCAGCATTTT. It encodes CSVGRDRGQPQHF.

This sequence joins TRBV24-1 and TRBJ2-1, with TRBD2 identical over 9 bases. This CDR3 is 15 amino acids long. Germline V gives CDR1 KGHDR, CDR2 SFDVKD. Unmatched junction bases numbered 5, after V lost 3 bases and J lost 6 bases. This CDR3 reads CATSDNSGSLNEQFF. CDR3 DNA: TGTGCCACCAGTGATAATAGCGGGAGCCTCAATGAGCAGTTCTTC.

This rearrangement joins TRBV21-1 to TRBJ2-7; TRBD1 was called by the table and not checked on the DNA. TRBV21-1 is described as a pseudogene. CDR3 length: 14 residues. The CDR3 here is CASSKGDRAYEQYF. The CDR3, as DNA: TGTGCCAGCAGCAAAGGGGACAGGGCCTACGAGCAGTACTTC.

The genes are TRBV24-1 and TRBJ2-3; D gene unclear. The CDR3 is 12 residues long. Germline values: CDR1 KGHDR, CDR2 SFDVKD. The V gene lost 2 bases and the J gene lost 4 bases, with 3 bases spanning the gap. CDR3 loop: CATSDSSDTQYF. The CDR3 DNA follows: TGTGCCACCAGTGATTCATCAGATACGCAGTATTTT.

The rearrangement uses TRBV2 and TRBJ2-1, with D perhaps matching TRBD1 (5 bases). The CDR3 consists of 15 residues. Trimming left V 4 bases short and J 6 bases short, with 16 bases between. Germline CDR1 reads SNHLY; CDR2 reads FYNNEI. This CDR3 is CASSVLSGASNEQFF. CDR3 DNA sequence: TGTGCCAGCAGTGTATTATCTGGGGCCTCCAATGAGCAGTTCTTC.

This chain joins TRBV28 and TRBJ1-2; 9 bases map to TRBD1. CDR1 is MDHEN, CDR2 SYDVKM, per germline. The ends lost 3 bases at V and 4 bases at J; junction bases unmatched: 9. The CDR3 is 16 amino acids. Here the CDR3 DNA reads TGTGCCAGCAGTTTTTCCCCCCACAGGGGGCGCTATGGCTACACCTTC. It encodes CASSFSPHRGRYGYTF.

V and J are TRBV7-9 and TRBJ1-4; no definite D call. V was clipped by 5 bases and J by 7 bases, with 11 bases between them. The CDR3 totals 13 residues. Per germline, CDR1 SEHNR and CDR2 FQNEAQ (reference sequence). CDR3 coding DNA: TGTGCCAGCAGCCGGGATGGGATTGAAAAACTGTTTTTT. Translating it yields CASSRDGIEKLFF. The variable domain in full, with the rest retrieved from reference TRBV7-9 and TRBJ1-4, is DTGVSQNPRHKITKRGQNVTFRCDPISEHNRLYWYRQTLGQGPEFLTYFQNEAQLEKSRLLSDRFSAERPKGSFSTLEIQRTEQGDSAMYLCASSRDGIEKLFFGSGTQLSVL.

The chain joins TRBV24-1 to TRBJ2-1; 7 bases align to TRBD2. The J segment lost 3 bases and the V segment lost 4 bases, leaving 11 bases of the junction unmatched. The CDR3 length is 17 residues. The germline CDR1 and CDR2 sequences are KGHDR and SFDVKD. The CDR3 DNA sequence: TGTGCCACCAGTGACCCCAGGCGGGGGAACAACTACAATGAGCAGTTCTTC. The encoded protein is CATSDPRRGNNYNEQFF.

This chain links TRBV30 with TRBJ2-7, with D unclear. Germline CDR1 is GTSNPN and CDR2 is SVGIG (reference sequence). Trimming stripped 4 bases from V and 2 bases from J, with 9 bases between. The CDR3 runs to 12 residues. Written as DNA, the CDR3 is TGTGCCTGGAATAGCCAGACCTACGAGCAGTACTTC. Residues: CAWNSQTYEQYF.